The 24 T cell receptor beta chains below come from one sample, sequenced in a study of beta chain features in type 1 diabetes. The investigators reverse transcribed all of the isolated RNA, so they sequenced expressed TCRB transcripts. The protocol was immunoSEQ multiplex PCR, while the TCRdb copy is restricted to in-frame clones and leaves out a portion. The sample holds around 250,000 clones; around a quarter are singletons and the top ten take approximately 4%. The sequenced sample consisted of central memory CD4+ T cells from blood. The receptors were sampled from a man aged 25 to 45 in good health.

The chain is built from TRBV23-1 and TRBJ2-5, with D uncertain. TRBV23-1 is sorted into the ORF group, with uncertain function. Trimming left V 6 bases short and J 3 bases short, with 8 bases between. The CDR3 loop spans 12 amino acids. The DNA of the CDR3 is TGCGCCAGCAGCCGAAAGAAAGAGACCCAGTACTTC. Its translation is CASSRKKETQYF.

V is TRBV30 and J is TRBJ1-1; TRBD1 matches at 7 bases. Per the germline V gene, CDR1 is GTSNPN and CDR2 is SVGIG (reference sequence). The CDR3 loop spans 15 amino acids. CDR3: CARRAGGMVNTEAFF. The CDR3 coding sequence is TGTGCTCGGCGGGCAGGGGGAATGGTGAACACTGAAGCTTTCTTT. Drawing the rest from reference TRBV30 and TRBJ1-1, the complete variable domain is SQTIHQWPATLVQPVGSPLSLECTVEGTSNPNLYWYRQAAGRGLQLLFYSVGIGQISSEVPQNLSASRPQDRQFILSSKKLLLSDSGFYLCARRAGGMVNTEAFFGQGTRLTVV.

This clone was recorded a few times. This chain connects TRBV7-2 to TRBJ1-1, with 7 bases fitting TRBD1. With V trimmed by 1 base and J by 6 bases, 8 bases remained unmatched. Germline assignment: CDR1 SGHTA and CDR2 FQGNSA. CDR3 length equals 15 residues. The CDR3 sequence is CASSLGQGVSSEAFF. The CDR3 nucleotides read TGTGCCAGCAGCTTAGGCCAGGGGGTTTCTTCTGAAGCTTTCTTT.

V is TRBV2 and J is TRBJ2-7; D is possibly TRBD1 (6 bases). CDR1 is SNHLY and CDR2 is FYNNEI in the germline V gene. The V gene lost 5 bases and the J gene lost 4 bases, with 12 bases spanning the gap. This CDR3 is 13 amino acids long. CDR3: CASSKDRGYEQYF. The CDR3 DNA follows: TGTGCCAGCAGTAAGGACAGAGGTTACGAGCAGTACTTC.

The chain employs TRBV5-1 and TRBJ2-3, with 7 positions matching TRBD2. Germline values: CDR1 SGHRS, CDR2 YFSETQ. This CDR3 spans 18 amino acids. Unmatched junction bases numbered 19, after V lost 2 bases and J lost 7 bases. The CDR3, as DNA: TGCGCCAGCAGCTTCACCGGGACTATCGCGGGTTCGGCACATACGCAGTATTTT. It specifies CASSFTGTIAGSAHTQYF.

The chain has TRBV10-1 and TRBJ2-1; TRBD2 is a possible D gene (5 bases). V lost 6 bases and J lost 10, with 16 bases in between. Looked up from germline, CDR1 is WNHNN and CDR2 is SYGVQD (reference sequence). There are 13 residues in the CDR3. The CDR3 loop reads CASSPQIEREQFF. The CDR3 DNA reads as TGCGCCAGCAGCCCACAAATCGAGCGGGAGCAGTTCTTC.

Ten or more counts support this clone. The chain has TRBV7-2 and TRBJ1-1; no clear D gene. From germline, CDR1 is SGHTA and CDR2 FQGNSA. CDR3 length equals 14 residues. Trimming took 5 bases from V and 1 from J, leaving 11 bases between them. CDR3 bases: TGTGCCAGCAGCCCGGATGACAAGAACACTGAAGCTTTCTTT. Residues: CASSPDDKNTEAFF. Variable domain in full (rest from reference TRBV7-2 and TRBJ1-1): GAGVSQSPSNKVTEKGKDVELRCDPISGHTALYWYRQSLGQGLEFLIYFQGNSAPDKSGLPSDRFSAERTGGSVSTLTIQRTQQEDSAVYLCASSPDDKNTEAFFGQGTRLTVV.

The chain employs TRBV5-4 and TRBJ1-2; 7 nucleotides match TRBD1. CDR3 size: 13 residues. Germline CDR1 SGHNT, CDR2 YYREEE (reference sequence). Unmatched junction bases numbered 1, after V lost 2 bases and J lost 3 bases. CDR3 protein: CASSLGTDYGYTF. The CDR3 region has the DNA TGTGCCAGCAGCTTAGGGACAGACTATGGCTACACCTTC.

The chain carries TRBV4-1 and TRBJ2-2; D is ambiguous. V shed 1 base and J shed 6 bases, with 21 bases lying between them. Germline V lookup: CDR1 MGHRA, CDR2 YSYEKL. This CDR3 is built from 18 residues. CDR3 in amino acids: CASSQGGAGRLGAGELFF. The CDR3 DNA reads as TGCGCCAGCAGCCAAGGTGGAGCTGGTCGTCTGGGTGCCGGGGAGCTGTTTTTT.

The rearrangement links TRBV9 to TRBJ1-2; D may be TRBD1 (6 bases). The length of the CDR3 is 15 residues. V was cut by 0 bases and J by 4 bases, with 13 bases left in between. CDR1 and CDR2 (germline): SGDLS, YYNGEE. The CDR3 DNA sequence: TGTGCCAGCAGCGTAGGAGGCGGGGGCCCCTATGGCTACACCTTC. Its translation: CASSVGGGGPYGYTF.

The CDR3 nucleotides read TGCAGCGTTGACCAGGACGGGGATACGCAGTATTTT. Translation: CSVDQDGDTQYF. V gene TRBV29-1 combines with J gene TRBJ2-3; D gene uncertain. The germline V gene encodes CDR1 SQVTM and CDR2 ANQGSEA. The CDR3 length is 12 residues. V was trimmed by 3 bases and J by 6 bases, leaving 10 bases between them.

The genes are TRBV25-1 and TRBJ1-5, with D tentatively TRBD1 (5 bases). V was cut by 9 bases and J by 2 bases, with 11 bases left in between. Germline V CDR1 and CDR2: MGHDK, SYGVNS. There are 13 residues in the CDR3. The CDR3 DNA reads TGTGCCAGTCAAGGAGGGGGCAATCAGCCCCAGCATTTT. Protein: CASQGGGNQPQHF.

This clone showed up just a few times. The chain links TRBV29-1 to TRBJ2-7; D call uncertain. The germline V and J ends were trimmed by 4 bases and 2 bases, with 12 bases remaining between them. The CDR3 is 13 amino acids. Germline lookup yields CDR1 SQVTM and CDR2 ANQGSEA. The CDR3 loop is CSVVWIDPYEQYF. CDR3 nucleotide sequence: TGCAGCGTTGTGTGGATCGACCCCTACGAGCAGTACTTC.

This chain connects TRBV9 to TRBJ2-1; 10 nucleotides line up with TRBD2. The trim removed 3 bases at V and 5 bases at J, leaving 5 bases unmatched. The CDR3 totals 15 residues. Germline V gene sequence: CDR1 SGDLS, CDR2 YYNGEE. Here the CDR3 DNA reads TGTGCCAGCAGCGATGGACTAGCGGTACACAATGAGCAGTTCTTC. Amino acids: CASSDGLAVHNEQFF.

In its sample, this clone was seen once. This same CDR3 is encoded by further DNA sequences in the sample. The chain employs TRBV6-1 and TRBJ1-2, with D unclear. V was pared by 2 bases and J by 4 bases, with 8 bases between. Germline V gives CDR1 MNHNS, CDR2 SASEGT. The CDR3 contains 13 residues. CDR3 in amino acids: CASSEKGSYGYTF. The CDR3 DNA reads as TGTGCCAGCAGTGAAAAGGGTAGCTATGGCTACACCTTC.

V and J are TRBV10-2 and TRBJ2-1, with D perhaps matching TRBD1 (5 bases). V lost 7 bases to trimming and J lost 0 bases, with 10 bases between them. The germline V gene encodes CDR1 WSHSY and CDR2 SAAADI. The CDR3 is 14 residues long. The CDR3 spells CASKQASSYNEQFF. CDR3 nucleotide sequence: TGCGCCAGCAAACAGGCTAGCTCCTACAATGAGCAGTTCTTC.

V and J are TRBV4-3 and TRBJ2-3, with 7 positions matching TRBD2. This CDR3 is 14 amino acids long. Germline lookup yields CDR1 LGHNA and CDR2 YSLEER. The V gene end was trimmed by 3 bases and the J gene end by 8 bases; junction bases not matched to a gene: 8. The chain's CDR3 is CASSHTSAGGTQYF. CDR3 in DNA: TGCGCCAGCAGCCATACTAGCGCCGGGGGTACGCAGTATTTT.

The chain joins TRBV7-9 to TRBJ2-5; 8 bases fit TRBD1. The germline V gene encodes CDR1 SEHNR and CDR2 FQNEAQ (reference sequence). The CDR3 spans 15 residues. V lost 5 bases, J lost 5 bases, and 10 bases stayed unmatched. In DNA form, the CDR3 reads TGTGCCAGCAGCATTGCCCAGGGGGCGCAGGAGACCCAGTACTTC. Its translation: CASSIAQGAQETQYF.

In its sample, this clone was seen a few times. The chain is built from TRBV18 and TRBJ2-7; tentative D call: TRBD2 (5 bases). This CDR3 is 12 amino acids long. The V end lost 8 bases, the J end lost 3 bases, and 11 bases lay between the germline ends. In germline, CDR1 is KGHSH, CDR2 LQKENI. DNA for the CDR3: TGTGCCAGCGGGCAGGAGGTCTACGAGCAGTACTTC. The encoded protein is CASGQEVYEQYF.

The V call is TRBV11-2, the J call TRBJ1-1, with D unclear. Germline CDR1 and CDR2: SGHAT and FQNNGV. The CDR3 runs 18 residues. The V and J ends lost 2 bases and 0 bases respectively, with 19 bases between them. CDR3 sequence: CASSLTNTEKEMNTEAFF. Here the CDR3 DNA reads TGTGCCAGCAGCTTAACGAACACAGAGAAAGAGATGAACACTGAAGCTTTCTTT. Full variable domain (missing parts from reference TRBV11-2 and TRBJ1-1): EAGVAQSPRYKIIEKRQSVAFWCNPISGHATLYWYQQILGQGPKLLIQFQNNGVVDDSQLPKDRFSAERLKGVDSTLKIQPAKLEDSAVYLCASSLTNTEKEMNTEAFFGQGTRLTVV.

This chain connects TRBV29-1 to TRBJ1-2, with 9 nucleotides matching TRBD1. The germline CDR1 and CDR2 sequences are SQVTM and ANQGSEA. This CDR3 is built from 16 residues. V was clipped by 7 bases and J by 0 bases; unmatched bases: 12. The CDR3 loop reads CSAPSAGTGTNYGYTF. DNA for the CDR3: TGCAGCGCCCCGTCGGCCGGGACAGGGACTAACTATGGCTACACCTTC.

J is TRBJ1-2 and V is TRBV18; the D gene is possibly TRBD1 (5 bases). The CDR3 runs 16 residues. Germline-derived CDR1 and CDR2 are KGHSH and LQKENI. Trimming left V 0 bases short and J 2 bases short, with 13 bases between. CDR3 bases: TGTGCCAGCTCACCACCGGGGAGCCAGGGAAACTATGGCTACACCTTC. Translation: CASSPPGSQGNYGYTF.

As concerns this clone: The identical CDR3 is also encoded by other nucleotide sequences in the sample. This rearrangement joins TRBV2 to TRBJ2-7; no definite D call. The V gene lost 4 bases and the J gene lost 3 bases, with 7 bases spanning the gap. This CDR3 contains 12 residues. Germline-derived CDR1 and CDR2 are SNHLY and FYNNEI. CDR3 residues: CASSVQSYEQYF. CDR3 coding DNA: TGTGCCAGCAGTGTCCAGAGCTACGAGCAGTACTTC.

The chain employs TRBV27 and TRBJ2-1; 8 bases map to TRBD2. Trimming cost V 3 bases and J 4 bases; bases outside gene matches: 11. Germline CDR1 MNHEY, CDR2 SMNVEV (reference sequence). This CDR3 spans 17 amino acids. The CDR3 DNA reads as TGTGCCAGCAGTTTCACGGGCACTAGCGGCATATACAATGAGCAGTTCTTC. It specifies CASSFTGTSGIYNEQFF.